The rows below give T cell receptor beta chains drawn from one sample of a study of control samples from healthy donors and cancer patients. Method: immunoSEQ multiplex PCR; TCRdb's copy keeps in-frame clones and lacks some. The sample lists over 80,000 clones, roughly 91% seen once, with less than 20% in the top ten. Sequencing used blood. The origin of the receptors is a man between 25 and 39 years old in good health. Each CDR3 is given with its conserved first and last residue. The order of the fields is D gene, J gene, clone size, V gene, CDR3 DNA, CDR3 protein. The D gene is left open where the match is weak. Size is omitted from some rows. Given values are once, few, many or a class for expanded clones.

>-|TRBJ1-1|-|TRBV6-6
TGTGCCAGCAGGACAGGTTCTGACACTGAAGCTTTCTTT
CASRTGSDTEAFF
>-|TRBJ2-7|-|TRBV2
TGTGCCAGCAGTGAGGCCCCCTACGAGCAGTACTTC
CASSEAPYEQYF
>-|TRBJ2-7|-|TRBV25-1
TGTGCCAGCAGTGAATCGGGACAACGCACCTACGAGCAGTACTTC
CASSESGQRTYEQYF
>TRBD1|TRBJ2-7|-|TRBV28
TGTGCCAGCAGTCCTTATATCCCTCGACAGGGGAACTACGAGCAGTACTTC
CASSPYIPRQGNYEQYF
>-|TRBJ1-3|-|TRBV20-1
TGCAGTGCTAGTTCCCGCAGGGGCGTAGTGGACACCATATATTTT
CSASSRRGVVDTIYF
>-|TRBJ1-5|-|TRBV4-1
TGCGCCAGCAGCCAAGAAAAGGAAGCGGGAGCACGCCAGCCCCAGCATTTT
CASSQEKEAGARQPQHF
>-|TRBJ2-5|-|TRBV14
TGTGCCAGCAGCCAAGAAGGGGGTTTCCAGTACTTC
CASSQEGGFQYF
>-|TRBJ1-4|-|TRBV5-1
TGCGCCAGCAGTCAGGGCTCGGCTAATGAAAAACTGTTTTTT
CASSQGSANEKLFF
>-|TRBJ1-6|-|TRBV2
TGTGCCAGCAGTGAAGGGACAACTGAGAATTCACCCCTCCACTTT
CASSEGTTENSPLHF
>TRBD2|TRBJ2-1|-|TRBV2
TGTGCCACCCAGGGGCGGGAGGGCTCTCGAAATGAGCAGTTCTTC
CATQGREGSRNEQFF
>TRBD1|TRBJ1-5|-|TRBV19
TGTGCCAGTAGTTCCCGACGAAGACAGGGCTTTTCTGGCAATCAGCCCCAGCATTTT
CASSSRRRQGFSGNQPQHF
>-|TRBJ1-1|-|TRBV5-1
TGCGCCAGCAGGGTAGAACAGGGCGCCGGCACAGCTTTCTTT
CASRVEQGAGTAFF
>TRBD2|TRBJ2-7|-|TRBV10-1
TGCGCCTCCCTGTGGGGACTAGCGGGGGGTAGCTCCTACGAGCAGTACTTC
CASLWGLAGGSSYEQYF
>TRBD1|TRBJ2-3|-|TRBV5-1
TGCGCCAGCAGCCAGGAGACAGGGAAGTATTTT
CASSQETGKYF
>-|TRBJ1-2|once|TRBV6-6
TGTGCCAGCAGTCCCGGCCTCCCGGGTTACTATGGCTACACCTTC
CASSPGLPGYYGYTF
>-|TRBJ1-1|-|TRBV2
TGTGCCACCTCCCCGAGACGAGGAGGGACTGAAGCTTTCTTT
CATSPRRGGTEAFF
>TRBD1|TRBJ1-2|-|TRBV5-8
TGTGCCAGCAGTTTTAGCGACGGGACAGGGGAGCGGGGCTATGGCTACACCTTC
CASSFSDGTGERGYGYTF
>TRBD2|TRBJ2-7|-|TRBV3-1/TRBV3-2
TGTGCCAGCAGCCCCGGGACTAGCGGGATACCACACGAGCAGTACTTC
CASSPGTSGIPHEQYF
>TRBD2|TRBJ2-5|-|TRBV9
TGTGCCAGCAGCGTGGAGCTCCGGGCGGGAGGGGGAGAGACCCAGTACTTC
CASSVELRAGGGETQYF
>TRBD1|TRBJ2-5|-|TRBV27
TGTGCCAGCACCAAAACGGGCGCGACAGGGGAGACCCAGTACTTC
CASTKTGATGETQYF
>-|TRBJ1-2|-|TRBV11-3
TGTGCCAGCAGCCCCTCCGGACCCTCTAACTATGGCTACACCTTC
CASSPSGPSNYGYTF
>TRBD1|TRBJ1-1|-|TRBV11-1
TGTGCCAGCAGCCCCGGCGGACAGGGGGGCGCTGAAGCTTTCTTT
CASSPGGQGGAEAFF
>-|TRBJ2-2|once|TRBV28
TGTGCCAGCAGGCCCCCATCTGTGGGGGGGGAGCTGTTTTTT
CASRPPSVGGELFF
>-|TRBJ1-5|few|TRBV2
TGTGCCAGCAGTGAAAAGCTAAGCAATCAGCCCCAGCATTTT
CASSEKLSNQPQHF
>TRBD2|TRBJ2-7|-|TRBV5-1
TGCGCCAGCAGCAGTAGCGGGGGGCACGAGCAGTACTTC
CASSSSGGHEQYF
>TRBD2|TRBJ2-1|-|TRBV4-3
TGCGCCAGCAGCCAAACTAGCGGGGGGGCCCATGAGCAGTTCTTC
CASSQTSGGAHEQFF
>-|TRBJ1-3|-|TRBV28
TGTGCCAGCAGTTTAGCAGGGACCAGAAACACCATATATTTT
CASSLAGTRNTIYF
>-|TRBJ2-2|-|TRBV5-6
TGTGCCAGCAGCTTGTCTCCCGGGGAGCTGTTTTTT
CASSLSPGELFF
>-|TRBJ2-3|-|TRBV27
TGTGCCAGCAGTTTAGGAGATACGCAGTATTTT
CASSLGDTQYF
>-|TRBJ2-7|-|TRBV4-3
TGCGCCAGCAGCCAATCTATTCTCCGACTGGGGGATCGGGAGCAGTACTTC
CASSQSILRLGDREQYF
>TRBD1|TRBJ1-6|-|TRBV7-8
TGTGCCAGCAGCCGGGACAGGGGTAATTCACCCCTCCACTTT
CASSRDRGNSPLHF
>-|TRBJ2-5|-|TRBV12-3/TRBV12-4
TGTGCCAGCAGTTTTCTATCCCAAGAGACCCAGTACTTC
CASSFLSQETQYF
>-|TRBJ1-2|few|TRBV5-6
TGTGCCAGCAGCTTTCAGGACTATGGCTACACCTTC
CASSFQDYGYTF
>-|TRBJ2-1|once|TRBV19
TGTGCCAGCGCAGGGTCGCCCAGGGACAATGAGCAGTTCTTC
CASAGSPRDNEQFF
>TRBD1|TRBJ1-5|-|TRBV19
TGTGCCAGTAGTCCCCGCCTCGGGACAGCTAATCAGCCCCAGCATTTT
CASSPRLGTANQPQHF
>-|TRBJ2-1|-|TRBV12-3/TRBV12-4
TGTGCCAGCAAGGGGACGGTAGCGGATGAGCAGTTCTTC
CASKGTVADEQFF
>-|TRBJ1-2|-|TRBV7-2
TGTGCCAGCTTGGAGGGTTTGAGTGGCTACACCTTC
CASLEGLSGYTF
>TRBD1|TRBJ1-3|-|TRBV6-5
TGTGCCAGCAGTACTCGGGACAGCTCTGGAAACACCATATATTTT
CASSTRDSSGNTIYF
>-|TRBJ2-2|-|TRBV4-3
TGCGCCAGCAGCCAAGTTGGGGGTGGGACCGGGGAGCTGTTTTTT
CASSQVGGGTGELFF
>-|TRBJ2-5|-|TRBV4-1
TGCGCCAGCAGCCCCCGGTTGTACCAAGAGACCCAGTACTTC
CASSPRLYQETQYF